Sequencing of this TCR beta chain was carried out in a study of shared clonotypes between healthy human individuals. The CDR3 runs to 17 residues. V trimming: 3 bases; J trimming: 6 bases; junction bases outside the gene matches: 14. CDR1 SGHAT and CDR2 FQNNGV come from the germline V gene. The protocol was immunoSEQ multiplex PCR, while the TCRdb copy is restricted to in-frame clones and leaves out a portion. The sample has 110,000 or so clones; around two thirds are singletons. This clone has ten or more counts. This receptor was identified in a young woman in good health. Specimen: memory CD8+ T cells sorted from blood. As to subset: CD45RO+ cells pooled with CCR7-negative TemRA cells. The rearrangement joins TRBV11-2 to TRBJ2-3, with 8 bases matching TRBD1. The CDR3 sequence is CASSLAGGGIIADTQYF. The CDR3, as DNA: TGTGCCAGCAGCTTGGCAGGGGGCGGGATTATTGCGGATACGCAGTATTTT.